Listed below are T cell receptor beta chains from one sample, sequenced in a study of cytotoxic CD8 clonotypes in ibrutinib-treated CLL. The data were produced by immunoSEQ multiplex PCR, yet TCRdb's version contains in-frame clones alone and is incomplete. This sample has about 270,000 clones, with approximately 76% found just once. The sample in question was PBMCs, obtained at disease progression, from a patient treated with ibrutinib. Every receptor here comes from a human donor with chronic lymphocytic leukemia. Each CDR3 is given without its conserved first and last residue. Fields, in order: V gene, J gene, clone size, CDR3 protein. Clone size, where shown, is once, few, many, or a class for clones that have expanded.

v_call: TRBV7-3
j_call: TRBJ2-6
clone_size: .
cdr3_aa: ASSLRGSSGANVLT

v_call: TRBV6-1
j_call: TRBJ2-7
clone_size: once
cdr3_aa: ASSEAKYEQY

v_call: TRBV28
j_call: TRBJ2-7
clone_size: .
cdr3_aa: ASRQPGTGRLEQY

v_call: TRBV2
j_call: TRBJ2-2
clone_size: .
cdr3_aa: ASSLFTGQIYTGELF

v_call: TRBV4-1
j_call: TRBJ2-7
clone_size: .
cdr3_aa: ASSQVSLPYEQY

v_call: TRBV6-6
j_call: TRBJ2-5
clone_size: .
cdr3_aa: ASVGQGLRTQY

v_call: TRBV5-1
j_call: TRBJ1-2
clone_size: few
cdr3_aa: ASSLAGEGYT

v_call: TRBV9
j_call: TRBJ2-6
clone_size: .
cdr3_aa: ASNTEGAGSGANVLT

v_call: TRBV19
j_call: TRBJ2-5
clone_size: .
cdr3_aa: ASTDYGTGDETQY

v_call: TRBV7-2
j_call: TRBJ2-1
clone_size: .
cdr3_aa: ASAGGGNEQF

v_call: TRBV29-1
j_call: TRBJ2-1
clone_size: .
cdr3_aa: SVPQRGYNEQF

v_call: TRBV13
j_call: TRBJ2-2
clone_size: .
cdr3_aa: ASSLRVFANTGELF

v_call: TRBV21-1
j_call: TRBJ2-1
clone_size: .
cdr3_aa: ASSKLTSVKVYEQF

v_call: TRBV5-6
j_call: TRBJ1-6
clone_size: .
cdr3_aa: ASSLQGAGNSPLH

v_call: TRBV28
j_call: TRBJ2-4
clone_size: .
cdr3_aa: ASSFRQNIQY

v_call: TRBV13
j_call: TRBJ2-2
clone_size: .
cdr3_aa: ASSPRDGLNTGELF

v_call: TRBV10-3
j_call: TRBJ2-7
clone_size: .
cdr3_aa: AISEALPYEQY

v_call: TRBV9
j_call: TRBJ1-2
clone_size: .
cdr3_aa: ASSVTGGNYGYT

v_call: TRBV29-1
j_call: TRBJ2-2
clone_size: .
cdr3_aa: SVGQAGELF

v_call: TRBV6-5
j_call: TRBJ1-2
clone_size: .
cdr3_aa: ASSRTGQANYGYT

v_call: TRBV5-4
j_call: TRBJ1-2
clone_size: few
cdr3_aa: ASSVDSLRHYGYT

v_call: TRBV7-8
j_call: TRBJ2-1
clone_size: .
cdr3_aa: ASSLVSASYNEQF

v_call: TRBV29-1
j_call: TRBJ2-2
clone_size: .
cdr3_aa: SVEVYVRGTGELF

v_call: TRBV7-9
j_call: TRBJ2-2
clone_size: once
cdr3_aa: ASSLRLAANTGELF

v_call: TRBV7-9
j_call: TRBJ2-3
clone_size: few
cdr3_aa: ASSYHTDTQY

v_call: TRBV27
j_call: TRBJ2-7
clone_size: .
cdr3_aa: ASRRNYEQY

v_call: TRBV5-4
j_call: TRBJ1-2
clone_size: .
cdr3_aa: ASSLLLGLNYGYT

v_call: TRBV13
j_call: TRBJ1-2
clone_size: .
cdr3_aa: ASSLGKKIYGYT

v_call: TRBV7-9
j_call: TRBJ2-4
clone_size: .
cdr3_aa: ASSKTGLDKNIQY

v_call: TRBV5-6
j_call: TRBJ2-7
clone_size: few
cdr3_aa: ASSLRTPRNEQY

v_call: TRBV6-5
j_call: TRBJ2-5
clone_size: .
cdr3_aa: ASSLGEDEY

v_call: TRBV28
j_call: TRBJ2-3
clone_size: few
cdr3_aa: ASSQLATSTDTQY

v_call: TRBV5-1
j_call: TRBJ1-6
clone_size: .
cdr3_aa: ASSLVGTAGRSPLH

v_call: TRBV6-1
j_call: TRBJ2-3
clone_size: .
cdr3_aa: ASSFRVQDTQY

v_call: TRBV11-1
j_call: TRBJ1-1
clone_size: few
cdr3_aa: ASSKQEYTEAF

v_call: TRBV7-3
j_call: TRBJ1-6
clone_size: .
cdr3_aa: ASSSGQDFSALH

v_call: TRBV13
j_call: TRBJ2-7
clone_size: few
cdr3_aa: ASSGRRVYEQY

v_call: TRBV5-1
j_call: TRBJ1-1
clone_size: few
cdr3_aa: ASSLGWYTEAF

v_call: TRBV11-2
j_call: TRBJ2-7
clone_size: once
cdr3_aa: ASSLDPFQREDYEQY

v_call: TRBV7-2
j_call: TRBJ2-1
clone_size: .
cdr3_aa: ASSLRQINEQF

v_call: TRBV7-2
j_call: TRBJ1-1
clone_size: .
cdr3_aa: ASSLDGTAEAF

v_call: TRBV12-5
j_call: TRBJ2-3
clone_size: once
cdr3_aa: ASGYYSTSTQY

v_call: TRBV7-2
j_call: TRBJ1-4
clone_size: .
cdr3_aa: ASSSRRAGGMEKLF

v_call: TRBV29-1
j_call: TRBJ2-7
clone_size: .
cdr3_aa: SVVSRGRAVNEQY

v_call: TRBV5-1
j_call: TRBJ2-7
clone_size: once
cdr3_aa: ASSLEPGPTYEQY

v_call: TRBV27
j_call: TRBJ1-6
clone_size: .
cdr3_aa: ASSRGQGAYSPLH

v_call: TRBV18
j_call: TRBJ2-3
clone_size: few
cdr3_aa: ASSMGWSDTQY

v_call: TRBV7-9
j_call: TRBJ2-7
clone_size: many
cdr3_aa: ASSPTGWAYEQY